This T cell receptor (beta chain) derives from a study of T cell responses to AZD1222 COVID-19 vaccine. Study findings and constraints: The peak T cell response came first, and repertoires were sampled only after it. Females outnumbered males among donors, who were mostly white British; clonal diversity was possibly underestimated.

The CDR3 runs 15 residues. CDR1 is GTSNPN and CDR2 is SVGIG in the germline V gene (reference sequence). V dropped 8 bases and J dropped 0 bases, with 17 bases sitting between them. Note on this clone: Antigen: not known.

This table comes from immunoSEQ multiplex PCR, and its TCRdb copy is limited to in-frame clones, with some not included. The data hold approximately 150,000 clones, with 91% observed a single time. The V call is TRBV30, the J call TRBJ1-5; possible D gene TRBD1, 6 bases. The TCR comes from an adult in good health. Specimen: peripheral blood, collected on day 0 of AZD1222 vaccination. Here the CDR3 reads CAIEQGRYSNQPQHF. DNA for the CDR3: TGTGCCATAGAACAGGGCCGATATAGCAATCAGCCCCAGCATTTT.